The clone carrying this T cell receptor (beta chain) was detected a few times. Its antigen remains unidentified. The gene names given are mouse names. The read halts 4 residues ahead of the CDR3 end, with the missing end drawn from the germline J gene. The sample comes from a study of CD8+ T cells in alopecia areata. Whole-study context: Female C3H/HeJ mice aged roughly 7-11 weeks received skin from spontaneously alopecic C3H/HeJ graft donors aged 6-12 months.

Study results and limitations: Sequencing of scalp samples also captures resident alphabeta T cells of normal skin. Affected scalp, especially in alopecia totalis/universalis, had a higher clonality than normal scalp did. In patients, TCRs were shared less clearly than in mice, and HLA may possibly be involved.

The authors extracted RNA and reverse transcribed it into cDNA as the sequencing template. The data were produced by immunoSEQ multiplex PCR, yet TCRdb's version contains in-frame clones alone and is incomplete. This record lists some 2,600 clones, none seen once only, and the top ten clones contain 35% to 50%. The germline V gene encodes CDR1 NNHDY and CDR2 SYVADS. The CDR3 covers 12 residues. This clonotype originated in a C3H/HeJ mouse with alopecia areata. The MHC haplotype of this mouse line is H2-k. Input material: lesional skin. The chain links TRBV13-3 to TRBJ2-5; D is perhaps TRBD2 (6 bases). The covered CDR3 bases are TGTGCCAGCGGGGGGAAGAGAGAC. Its translation is CASGGKRD. The entire CDR3 sequence reads CASGGKRDTQYF.